This paragraph covers one TCR beta chain sequence. This clone has a single count. No cognate antigen has been identified for it. No clone much larger than this one lies a single base away; base qualities are absent. The study tested focal radiation therapy combined with CTLA-4 blockade (ipilimumab) in patients with chemo-refractory metastatic non-small-cell lung cancer. This entry comes from a study of radiotherapy plus CTLA-4 blockade in lung cancer (dated by TCRdb to 2016 to 2019). For context, the study as a whole: Among enrolled patients, roughly 18% had an objective response and 31% reached disease control. What the authors observed across the whole study: Early dynamic changes in blood T cell clones, together with increased serum interferon-beta after radiation, were reported as the strongest predictors of response. After treatment with radiotherapy and ipilimumab, TCR clones that originated in tumors expanded in peripheral blood.

To prepare the library, the immunoSEQ multiplex PCR assay was applied. TCRdb stores this immuneACCESS table with in-frame sequences only. Part of the clones is absent; in the studies checked, under half of the shortfall reflects unresolved V genes, and no reason is known for the rest. This sample gives tens of thousands of clones in total; roughly 79% of them show up just once. More than 3.5% of the sample goes to the ten largest clones. The CDR3 spans 15 residues, from the cysteine through the phenylalanine. The CDR3 DNA has 45 bases and is translated from base 1. From the germline V gene, CDR1 is SGHRS and CDR2 is YFSETQ. V is pruned by 2 bases and J by 1 base, leaving 5 bases of the junction without a gene match.

This clonotype originated in a human donor with non-small cell lung cancer who had a partial response to radiotherapy plus ipilimumab. Some clones in this sample may be carry-over from other donors' samples. Recombination linked TRBV5-1 to TRBJ2-7; TRBD2 fits 8 bases in the junction. Here the sequenced sample was peripheral blood, taken from a patient treated with radiotherapy plus ipilimumab. For the CDR3, the sequence is CASSFRAGGSYEQYF. At the DNA level, the sequence is TGCGCCAGCAGCTTCAGGGCGGGGGGATCCTACGAGCAGTACTTC.